The rows below give T cell receptor beta chains drawn from one sample of a study of cytomegalovirus exposure and HLA in healthy donors. This table comes from immunoSEQ multiplex PCR, and its TCRdb copy is limited to in-frame clones, with some not included. The sample records fewer than 300,000 clones, just over 85% being singletons. Material for sequencing was PBMCs. All receptors come from a man aged 40-49 years in good health and CMV-seropositive. Each CDR3 is given with its conserved first and last residue. D genes are given only for firm matches. Expanded clones get a size class; other rows say once, few or many, or leave the size out.

>TRBV5-1|NA|NA|TRBJ1-1
CASSLLPRQNTEAFF
TGCGCCAGCAGCTTGCTGCCACGACAGAACACTGAAGCTTTCTTT
>TRBV14|TRBD2|NA|TRBJ2-2
CASSLLAWGGELFF
TGTGCCAGCAGCTTACTAGCGTGGGGCGGGGAGCTGTTTTTT
>TRBV19|TRBD1|NA|TRBJ2-7
CASSIGRGGYTTSPQIYEQYF
TGTGCCAGTAGTATCGGAAGAGGGGGCTATACTACCTCCCCTCAGATCTACGAGCAGTACTTC
>TRBV11-1|NA|NA|TRBJ1-1
CASSREGADTEAFF
TGTGCCAGCAGCCGGGAGGGTGCGGACACTGAAGCTTTCTTT
>TRBV7-3|TRBD1|once|TRBJ2-3
CASSPGTGKTDTQYF
TGTGCCAGCAGCCCCGGGACAGGGAAGACAGATACGCAGTATTTT
>TRBV27|TRBD2|once|TRBJ2-7
CASSFSLAGLREQYF
TGTGCCAGCAGTTTTAGTCTAGCGGGGCTTCGGGAGCAGTACTTC
>TRBV4-1|TRBD1|NA|TRBJ1-2
CASSQVTGGGYYGYTF
TGCGCCAGCAGCCAAGTGACAGGGGGGGGCTACTATGGCTACACCTTC
>TRBV6-5|NA|NA|TRBJ1-1
CASSYGRELNTEAFF
TGTGCCAGCAGTTACGGTAGAGAGCTGAACACTGAAGCTTTCTTT
>TRBV28|NA|NA|TRBJ1-2
CASSLSFNYGYTF
TGTGCCAGCAGTTTGTCCTTTAACTATGGCTACACCTTC
>TRBV18|NA|NA|TRBJ1-5
CASSPQGTSNQPQHF
TGTGCCAGCTCACCCCAGGGGACTAGCAATCAGCCCCAGCATTTT
>TRBV5-6|TRBD1|NA|TRBJ1-6
CASSLGQGASRNSPLHF
TGTGCCAGCAGCTTGGGACAGGGGGCGAGCAGAAATTCACCCCTCCACTTT
>TRBV28|NA|NA|TRBJ1-2
CASSLPGSYGYTF
TGTGCCAGCAGTTTACCGGGTTCCTATGGCTACACCTTC
>TRBV5-1|NA|once|TRBJ2-4
CASSAIEAAIAKNIQYF
TGCGCCAGCAGCGCGATAGAGGCAGCAATAGCCAAAAACATTCAGTACTTC
>TRBV6-5|NA|NA|TRBJ1-1
CASSFFAGGRGTEAFF
TGTGCCAGCAGTTTTTTCGCCGGCGGACGGGGCACTGAAGCTTTCTTT
>TRBV27|TRBD2|NA|TRBJ2-7
CASSLSRPASGSYEQYF
TGTGCCAGCAGTTTATCGAGGCCGGCTAGCGGGAGCTACGAGCAGTACTTC
>TRBV5-6|NA|NA|TRBJ1-5
CASSLRRDQPQHF
TGTGCCAGCAGCTTGAGAAGAGATCAGCCCCAGCATTTT
>TRBV28|NA|NA|TRBJ2-7
CASSRDSANIYEQYF
TGTGCCAGTTCTCGGGATTCCGCAAATATCTACGAGCAGTACTTC
>TRBV30|NA|NA|TRBJ2-7
CAWNPGGSYEQYF
TGTGCCTGGAACCCAGGGGGGTCCTACGAGCAGTACTTC
>TRBV5-5|TRBD1|NA|TRBJ1-1
CASSRQGHTEAFF
TGTGCCAGCAGCCGACAGGGCCACACTGAAGCTTTCTTT
>TRBV6-5|NA|NA|TRBJ1-3
CASSYYPSSGNTIYF
TGTGCCAGCAGTTACTATCCGAGCTCTGGAAACACCATATATTTT
>TRBV6-5|TRBD1|NA|TRBJ2-7
CASGGTGLGEQYF
TGTGCCAGCGGGGGGACAGGCCTAGGCGAGCAGTACTTC
>TRBV28|NA|few|TRBJ1-5
CASLPRGMSNQPQHF
TGTGCCAGCCTTCCCCGGGGAATGAGCAATCAGCCCCAGCATTTT
>TRBV7-2|NA|NA|TRBJ1-5
CASSIRGNQPQHF
TGTGCCAGCAGCATCAGGGGAAATCAGCCCCAGCATTTT
>TRBV7-9|NA|NA|TRBJ2-2
CASSLAVRGTYTGELFF
TGTGCCAGCAGCTTAGCCGTGAGGGGGACGTACACCGGGGAGCTGTTTTTT
>TRBV2|NA|NA|TRBJ2-7
CASRLVWEQYF
TGTGCCAGCAGACTAGTCTGGGAGCAGTACTTC
>TRBV23-1|NA|many|TRBJ1-2
CASSQSSGNGYTF
TGCGCCAGCAGTCAATCGTCGGGAAATGGCTACACCTTC
>TRBV27|NA|NA|TRBJ1-1
CASSARQGGTEAFF
TGTGCCAGCAGTGCCCGCCAGGGAGGCACTGAAGCTTTCTTT
>TRBV29-1|TRBD2|NA|TRBJ2-1
CSVDPKRGSYNEQFF
TGCAGCGTTGATCCCAAGCGGGGCTCCTACAATGAGCAGTTCTTC
>TRBV27|NA|NA|TRBJ2-3
CASRPAGTDTQYF
TGTGCCAGCCGCCCCGCGGGCACAGATACGCAGTATTTT
>TRBV15|NA|NA|TRBJ2-7
CATSRTDPRHGQYF
TGTGCCACCAGCAGAACCGACCCCCGACACGGACAGTACTTC
>TRBV25-1|TRBD2|NA|TRBJ2-1
CASMSPSGSDEQFF
TGTGCCAGCATGTCCCCTAGCGGGAGTGATGAGCAGTTCTTC
>TRBV2|NA|NA|TRBJ1-2
CASSEWMAGSPYGYTF
TGTGCCAGCAGTGAATGGATGGCAGGGTCCCCCTATGGCTACACCTTC
>TRBV7-9|TRBD2|few|TRBJ2-6
CASTISGTGANVLTF
TGTGCCAGCACCATTAGCGGGACTGGGGCCAACGTCCTGACTTTC
>TRBV7-9|NA|NA|TRBJ2-7
CSSSIPVDTYYEQYF
TGTTCCAGCAGCATCCCCGTGGACACATACTACGAGCAGTACTTC
>TRBV5-6|NA|few|TRBJ2-1
CASSLAVLDFSYNEQFF
TGTGCCAGCAGCTTGGCTGTATTAGATTTCTCCTACAATGAGCAGTTCTTC
>TRBV15|NA|once|TRBJ2-7
CATSLSSFSYEQYF
TGTGCCACCAGCTTATCCAGTTTCTCCTACGAGCAGTACTTC
>TRBV9|NA|NA|TRBJ2-7
CASSVRLSDYEQYF
TGTGCCAGCAGCGTCCGACTTTCAGACTACGAGCAGTACTTC
>TRBV4-1|NA|NA|TRBJ1-1
CASSQEGREVDKAFF
TGCGCCAGCAGCCAAGAAGGCAGGGAGGTTGATAAAGCTTTCTTT
>TRBV9|TRBD1|NA|TRBJ1-2
CASSVEGQYFTNYGYTF
TGTGCCAGCAGCGTAGAGGGACAGTACTTTACTAACTATGGCTACACCTTC
>TRBV2|TRBD1|few|TRBJ1-2
CASSEAGTVSYGYTF
TGTGCCAGCAGTGAAGCTGGGACAGTGTCCTATGGCTACACCTTC
>TRBV5-1|TRBD1|NA|TRBJ2-3
CASSWGQGYTDTQYF
TGCGCCAGCAGCTGGGGACAGGGGTACACAGATACGCAGTATTTT
>TRBV10-2|NA|NA|TRBJ1-2
CASSESNAGNNYGYTF
TGCGCCAGCAGTGAGTCTAACGCCGGGAATAACTATGGCTACACCTTC
>TRBV2|NA|NA|TRBJ2-1
CASSHEITYNEQFF
TGTGCCAGCAGTCACGAGATCACCTACAATGAGCAGTTCTTC
>TRBV19|TRBD2|once|TRBJ2-7
CASSIDHFASGASYEQYF
TGTGCCAGTAGTATAGATCATTTCGCTAGCGGGGCCTCCTACGAGCAGTACTTC
>TRBV19|TRBD1|NA|TRBJ1-4
CASRGQPNEKLFF
TGTGCCAGTAGGGGACAGCCTAATGAAAAACTGTTTTTT
>TRBV11-2|TRBD2|NA|TRBJ2-7
CASSLGTSGLSGEQYF
TGTGCCAGCAGCTTAGGGACTAGCGGGCTGTCCGGCGAGCAGTACTTC
>TRBV4-1|NA|NA|TRBJ1-1
CASSSYDRPEAFF
TGCGCCAGCAGCTCCTACGACAGACCTGAAGCTTTCTTT
>TRBV7-3|NA|NA|TRBJ1-2
CASSLSQDYGYTF
TGTGCCAGCAGCTTAAGCCAGGACTATGGCTACACCTTC
>TRBV7-3|NA|few|TRBJ1-1
CASSSFPGTEAFF
TGTGCCAGCAGTTCCTTCCCGGGCACTGAAGCTTTCTTT
>TRBV7-9|NA|few|TRBJ2-1
CSSSLGGAGPYNEQFF
TGTTCCAGCAGCTTGGGGGGGGCAGGGCCCTACAATGAGCAGTTCTTC
>TRBV6-5|NA|NA|TRBJ2-7
CASSSGLPYEQYF
TGTGCCAGCAGTTCCGGACTCCCCTACGAGCAGTACTTC